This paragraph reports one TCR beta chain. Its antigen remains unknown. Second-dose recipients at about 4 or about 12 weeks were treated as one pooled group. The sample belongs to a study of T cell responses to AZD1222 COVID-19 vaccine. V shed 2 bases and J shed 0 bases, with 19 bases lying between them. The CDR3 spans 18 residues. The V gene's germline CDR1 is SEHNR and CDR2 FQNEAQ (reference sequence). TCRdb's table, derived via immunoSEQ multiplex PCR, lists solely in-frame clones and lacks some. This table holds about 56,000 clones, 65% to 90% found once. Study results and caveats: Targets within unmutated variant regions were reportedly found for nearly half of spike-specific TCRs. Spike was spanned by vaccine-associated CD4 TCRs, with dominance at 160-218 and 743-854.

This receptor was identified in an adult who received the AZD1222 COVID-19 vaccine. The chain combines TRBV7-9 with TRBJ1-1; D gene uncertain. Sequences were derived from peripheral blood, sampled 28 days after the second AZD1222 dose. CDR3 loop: CASSLSGSAFRMNTEAFF. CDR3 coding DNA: TGTGCCAGCAGCTTATCGGGCAGCGCGTTCCGGATGAACACTGAAGCTTTCTTT. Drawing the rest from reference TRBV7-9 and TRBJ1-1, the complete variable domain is DTGVSQNPRHKITKRGQNVTFRCDPISEHNRLYWYRQTLGQGPEFLTYFQNEAQLEKSRLLSDRFSAERPKGSFSTLEIQRTEQGDSAMYLCASSLSGSAFRMNTEAFFGQGTRLTVV.